Listed below are T cell receptor beta chains from one sample, sequenced in a study of blood T cell repertoires in COVID-19. Clones were read by immunoSEQ multiplex PCR, and TCRdb kept only the in-frame ones, dropping some. This table has about 280,000 clones, around 90% appearing once. The sample comprised peripheral blood. The receptor source for this set is a woman in her forties who had recovered from COVID-19. The CDR3 runs from the conserved cysteine through the conserved F or W. The D gene is left open where the match is weak. Rows give clone size only sometimes, using once, few, many, or a class for an expanded clone.

CDR3 DNA,CDR3 protein,D gene,J gene,V gene,clone size
TGTGCCAGCAGCCCCCGACTAGCGGGAACCTACGAGCAGTACTTC,CASSPRLAGTYEQYF,TRBD2,TRBJ2-7,TRBV14,-
TGTGCCAGCAGCCCCGGGAACTCTGGAAACACCATATATTTT,CASSPGNSGNTIYF,-,TRBJ1-3,TRBV7-6,-
TGTGCCAGCAGTTATAGCGGGGATAGCACAGATACGCAGTATTTT,CASSYSGDSTDTQYF,TRBD2,TRBJ2-3,TRBV7-9,-
TGTGCCAGCAGCTTAGATAAACTAGTCTCCTACGAGCAGTACTTC,CASSLDKLVSYEQYF,-,TRBJ2-7,TRBV11-2,-
TGTGCCAGCAGCTCCCGACTAGCGGGAGGGTACGAGCAGTACTTC,CASSSRLAGGYEQYF,TRBD2,TRBJ2-7,TRBV7-2,-
TGTGCCTGGAGTGTACGCGGCGGGGTAATAAATGCCGGGGAGCTGTTTTTT,CAWSVRGGVINAGELFF,-,TRBJ2-2,TRBV30,-
TGTGCCAGCAGCGTGCGGGAGTTTCCCTACAATGAGCAGTTCTTC,CASSVREFPYNEQFF,TRBD2,TRBJ2-1,TRBV13,once
TGTGCCAGTAGTATGGCCCGGACAGGGCTTCGCGAGCAGTACTTC,CASSMARTGLREQYF,TRBD1,TRBJ2-7,TRBV19,-
TGTGCCAGCAGCTCCCGGGACAGGGGGCTTGAAAAACTGTTTTTT,CASSSRDRGLEKLFF,TRBD1,TRBJ1-4,TRBV5-6,-
TGTGCCACCACCCCGGGACAGGGGAGTAACGAGCAGTACTTC,CATTPGQGSNEQYF,TRBD1,TRBJ2-7,TRBV15,few
TGTGCCAGCAGTTTGGGGACAGGGGGCACAGATACGCAGTATTTT,CASSLGTGGTDTQYF,TRBD1,TRBJ2-3,TRBV28,-
TGTGCCAGCAGCCAGGGCAGGGGGTGGGAAAAACTGTTTTTT,CASSQGRGWEKLFF,TRBD1,TRBJ1-4,TRBV27,-
TGCAGCGTTACTGTCGCCGGCTCCTACAATGAGCAGTTCTTC,CSVTVAGSYNEQFF,-,TRBJ2-1,TRBV29-1,-
TGTGCCAGCAGTTTAGTCCCAGGGTTCCACGAGCAGTACTTC,CASSLVPGFHEQYF,-,TRBJ2-7,TRBV28,-
TGTGCCAGCAGTTACCGGGGAGGGGGGATAGGAGATACGCAGTATTTT,CASSYRGGGIGDTQYF,-,TRBJ2-3,TRBV6-2/TRBV6-3,once
TGTGCCAGCAGCTTAAGAACCGGGATTCCAGATGAAAAACTGTTTTTT,CASSLRTGIPDEKLFF,-,TRBJ1-4,TRBV7-2,-
TGTGCCACCAGTGATTCGCGGCTGGTGGGAGCCGGGGAGCTGTTTTTT,CATSDSRLVGAGELFF,-,TRBJ2-2,TRBV24-1,-
TGTGCCTGGACCCAGACAGGGGGCTACGAGCAGTACTTC,CAWTQTGGYEQYF,TRBD1,TRBJ2-7,TRBV30,once
TGTGCCAGCTCCAGCGGATACACCGGGGAGCTGTTTTTT,CASSSGYTGELFF,-,TRBJ2-2,TRBV12-3/TRBV12-4,-
TGTGCCAGCAGCCCCCAGACAGCTGCAGAGACCCAGTACTTC,CASSPQTAAETQYF,-,TRBJ2-5,TRBV14,-